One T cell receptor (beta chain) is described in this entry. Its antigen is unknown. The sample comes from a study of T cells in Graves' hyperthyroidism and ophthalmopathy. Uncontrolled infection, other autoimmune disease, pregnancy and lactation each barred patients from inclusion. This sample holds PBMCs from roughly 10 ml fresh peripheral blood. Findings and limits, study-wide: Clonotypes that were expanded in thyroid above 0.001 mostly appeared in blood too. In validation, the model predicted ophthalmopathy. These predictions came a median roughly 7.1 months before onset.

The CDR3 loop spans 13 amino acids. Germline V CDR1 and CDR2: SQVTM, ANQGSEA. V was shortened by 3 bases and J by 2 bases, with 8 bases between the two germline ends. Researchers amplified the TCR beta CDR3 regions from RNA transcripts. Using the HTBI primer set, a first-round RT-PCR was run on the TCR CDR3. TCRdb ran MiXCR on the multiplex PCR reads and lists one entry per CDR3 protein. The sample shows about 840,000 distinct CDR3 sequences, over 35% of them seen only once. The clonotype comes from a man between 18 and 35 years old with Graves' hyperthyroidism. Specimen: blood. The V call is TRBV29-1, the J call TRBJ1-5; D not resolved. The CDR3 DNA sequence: TGCAGCGTTGATGCAGGAGGCAATCAGCCCCAGCATTTT. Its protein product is CSVDAGGNQPQHF. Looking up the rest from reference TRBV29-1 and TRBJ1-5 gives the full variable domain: SAVISQKPSRDICQRGTSLTIQCQVDSQVTMMFWYRQQPGQSLTLIATANQGSEATYESGFVIDKFPISRPNLTFSTLTVSNMSPEDSSIYLCSVDAGGNQPQHFGDGTRLSIL.